The 4 T cell receptor beta chains given below trace back to one sample, sequenced in a study of blood T cell repertoires in COVID-19. Only in-frame clones appear in the TCRdb table, and some are missing; sequencing was by immunoSEQ multiplex PCR. The table shows approximately 100,000 clones, with over 80% occurring only once. The sequencing input was peripheral blood. These receptors all come from a man between 45 and 60 years old with active COVID-19.

The chain is built from TRBV2 and TRBJ2-5; a weak D match, TRBD1 (6 bases). Germline V gene lookup returns CDR1 SNHLY and CDR2 FYNNEI. This CDR3 is 13 amino acids long. Trimming took 7 bases from V and 3 from J, leaving 12 bases between them. The chain's CDR3 is CASKPQGKETQYF. CDR3 bases: TGTGCCAGCAAACCCCAGGGGAAAGAGACCCAGTACTTC.

This rearrangement joins TRBV3-1 (or the pseudogene TRBV3-2) to TRBJ2-3; 11 bases map to TRBD2. The CDR3 runs 18 residues. Per germline, CDR1 LGHDT and CDR2 YNNKEL (reference sequence). The trim removed 0 bases at V and 1 base at J, leaving 6 bases unmatched. CDR3: CASSQDVAGGPRTDTQYF. The DNA of the CDR3 is TGTGCCAGCAGCCAAGACGTAGCGGGAGGGCCCCGCACAGATACGCAGTATTTT.

This chain joins TRBV5-1 and TRBJ2-3; 9 bases fit TRBD2. The germline V gene encodes CDR1 SGHRS and CDR2 YFSETQ. V trimming: 0 bases; J trimming: 1 base; junction bases outside the gene matches: 3. The CDR3 extends over 16 amino acids. CDR3: CASSLASGTRTDTQYF. CDR3 nucleotide sequence: TGCGCCAGCAGCTTGGCTAGCGGGACCCGCACAGATACGCAGTATTTT.

V is TRBV6-1 and J is TRBJ1-3; the D is unclear. Between the trimmed V and J ends, which lost 1 base and 4 bases, there was a span of 8 bases. CDR1 is MNHNS and CDR2 is SASEGT in the germline V gene. The CDR3 is made up of 14 amino acids. The CDR3 region has the DNA TGTGCCAGCAGTGAAGTGAGGGTCGGAAACACCATATATTTT. Its translation: CASSEVRVGNTIYF.